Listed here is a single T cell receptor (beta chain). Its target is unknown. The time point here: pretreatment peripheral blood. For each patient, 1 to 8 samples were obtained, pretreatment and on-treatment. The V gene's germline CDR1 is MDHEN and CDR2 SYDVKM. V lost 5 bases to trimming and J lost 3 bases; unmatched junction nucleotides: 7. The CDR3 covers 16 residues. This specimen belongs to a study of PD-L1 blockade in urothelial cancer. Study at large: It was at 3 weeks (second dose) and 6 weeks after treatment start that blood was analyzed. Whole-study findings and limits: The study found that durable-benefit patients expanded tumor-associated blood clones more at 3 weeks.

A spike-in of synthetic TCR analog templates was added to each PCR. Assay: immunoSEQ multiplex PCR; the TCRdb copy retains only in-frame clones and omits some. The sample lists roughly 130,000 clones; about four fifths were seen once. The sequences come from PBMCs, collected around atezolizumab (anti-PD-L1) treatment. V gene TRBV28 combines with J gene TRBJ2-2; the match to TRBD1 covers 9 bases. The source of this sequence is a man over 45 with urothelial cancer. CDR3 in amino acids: CASSPQDRGYTGELFF. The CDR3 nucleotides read TGTGCCAGCAGTCCACAGGACAGGGGATACACCGGGGAGCTGTTTTTT.